The TCR beta chain described here comes from a study of cytomegalovirus exposure and HLA in healthy donors. The primer mix had 60 Vbeta and 13 Jbeta primers. Method: immunoSEQ multiplex PCR; TCRdb's copy keeps in-frame clones and lacks some. Here the sample spans more than 65,000 clones, under 80% being singletons. V lost 1 base to trimming and J lost 5 bases, with 11 bases between them. The CDR3 runs to 14 residues. The germline gives CDR1 SGHDN, CDR2 FVKESK. About this clone itself: The antigen is undetermined.

Findings and limits, study-wide: Another analysis was done later, and it associated approximately 15,000 TCR beta sequences with HLA alleles at 0.05 false discovery rate. Some V segments, TRBV6-2 and TRBV6-3 among them, were indistinguishable and were therefore excluded. An observed cluster of highly shared sequence variants was recorded as a likely sequencing artifact. In an earlier analysis, about 90% or about 30%: the productive usage of most TCR beta V segments.

The chain joins TRBV14 to TRBJ1-1; possibly TRBD1 for D (5 bases). This clonotype originated in a man aged 18 to 35 in good health and CMV-seropositive. Sequencing was performed on PBMCs. This chain's CDR3 is CASSQVRGRTEAFF. CDR3 in DNA: TGTGCCAGCAGCCAAGTAAGGGGCCGGACTGAAGCTTTCTTT.